This T cell receptor beta chain was retrieved from a study of shared T cell receptors in the human thymus. Sequencing used immunoSEQ multiplex PCR; TCRdb keeps in-frame clones, though not all of them. The data show about 380,000 clones, more than 85% seen once. Germline CDR1 reads SGHNT; CDR2 reads YENEEA. The CDR3 consists of 19 residues. Trimming took 1 base from V and 1 from J; bases not matched to a gene: 15. Sequenced: thymocytes. The sequence was collected from a human donor. This chain uses TRBV11-3 with TRBJ1-2, with TRBD1 identical over 7 bases. CDR3 amino acids: CASSLAIYPTGRGNYGYTF. Written as DNA, the CDR3 is TGTGCCAGCAGCTTAGCTATATACCCGACAGGGAGGGGTAACTATGGCTACACCTTC.